Listed below are T cell receptor beta chains from one sample, sequenced in a study of T cells in Graves' hyperthyroidism and ophthalmopathy. TCRdb analysed the multiplex PCR reads with MiXCR anew, one entry per CDR3 protein. The table has approximately 600,000 distinct CDR3 sequences, 14% seen once. Sequenced input: blood. All receptors come from a young woman with Graves' ophthalmopathy. CDR3s include the opening cysteine and the closing phenylalanine or tryptophan. Fields, in order: J gene, V gene, CDR3 protein.

J gene: TRBJ2-2; V gene: TRBV5-6; CDR3 protein: CASSPDPNTGELFF
J gene: TRBJ1-4; V gene: TRBV5-1; CDR3 protein: CASSTGYRDPNEKLFF
J gene: TRBJ1-6; V gene: TRBV3-1; CDR3 protein: CASSQGISSSPLHF
J gene: TRBJ1-2; V gene: TRBV20-1; CDR3 protein: CSAEPEGRNYGYTF
J gene: TRBJ1-1; V gene: TRBV2; CDR3 protein: CASSEGRGAGDTEAFF
J gene: TRBJ1-2; V gene: TRBV6-1; CDR3 protein: CASRGDGDYGYTF
J gene: TRBJ2-3; V gene: TRBV29-1; CDR3 protein: CSFTPRDPGTDTQYF
J gene: TRBJ2-7; V gene: TRBV2; CDR3 protein: CASIRGDTPYEQYF
J gene: TRBJ2-3; V gene: TRBV11-2; CDR3 protein: CASSFHIRGTGPYPGYTQYF
J gene: TRBJ2-1; V gene: TRBV9; CDR3 protein: CASSVDRGSNEQFF
J gene: TRBJ2-3; V gene: TRBV11-1; CDR3 protein: CASSLGITDTQYF
J gene: TRBJ1-5; V gene: TRBV4-1; CDR3 protein: CASSGETGSARPQHF
J gene: TRBJ2-5; V gene: TRBV15; CDR3 protein: CATSRDRRDSLQETQYF
J gene: TRBJ2-1; V gene: TRBV11-2; CDR3 protein: CAGSLGGLAGGGGQFF
J gene: TRBJ1-2; V gene: TRBV4-1; CDR3 protein: CASSHPGGDYGYTF
J gene: TRBJ2-7; V gene: TRBV9; CDR3 protein: CASSPSGTGNREQYF
J gene: TRBJ2-5; V gene: TRBV19; CDR3 protein: CASSMSRLALQETQYF
J gene: TRBJ2-2; V gene: TRBV19; CDR3 protein: CASRGRGWAGELFF
J gene: TRBJ2-2; V gene: TRBV12-3/TRBV12-4; CDR3 protein: CASTTGTSGRNTGELFF
J gene: TRBJ2-7; V gene: TRBV5-1; CDR3 protein: CASSPSGIIEQYF
J gene: TRBJ1-3; V gene: TRBV27; CDR3 protein: CASSLTSPWGYGNTIYF
J gene: TRBJ2-5; V gene: TRBV2; CDR3 protein: CASSEGLAGQETQYF
J gene: TRBJ1-2; V gene: TRBV4-1; CDR3 protein: CASSQKTGGGYTF
J gene: TRBJ2-3; V gene: TRBV20-1; CDR3 protein: CSAGTSGEAPGVRTDTQYF
J gene: TRBJ1-2; V gene: TRBV7-2; CDR3 protein: CASSFQTGLYGYTF
J gene: TRBJ2-7; V gene: TRBV6-2/TRBV6-3; CDR3 protein: CASSYTRQDGSYEQYF
J gene: TRBJ2-3; V gene: TRBV12-3/TRBV12-4; CDR3 protein: CASSRGTGVPDTQYF
J gene: TRBJ2-7; V gene: TRBV12-3/TRBV12-4; CDR3 protein: CASSLNPGEQYF
J gene: TRBJ2-5; V gene: TRBV6-2/TRBV6-3; CDR3 protein: CASSYPVYRRETQYF
J gene: TRBJ1-5; V gene: TRBV6-1; CDR3 protein: CASTNSYGGNQPQHF
J gene: TRBJ2-7; V gene: TRBV7-9; CDR3 protein: CASSLTAGTYEQYF
J gene: TRBJ1-5; V gene: TRBV2; CDR3 protein: CASSTREGQAYDNQPQHF
J gene: TRBJ2-1; V gene: TRBV25-1; CDR3 protein: CASTRPGTGAYNEQFF
J gene: TRBJ2-4; V gene: TRBV7-3; CDR3 protein: CASSLSGLAGDWYF
J gene: TRBJ2-4; V gene: TRBV2; CDR3 protein: CASSPGVSSGRRKNIQYF
J gene: TRBJ1-2; V gene: TRBV5-1; CDR3 protein: CASSLAGDAQTF
J gene: TRBJ1-1; V gene: TRBV6-1; CDR3 protein: CASSSGQQGLNTEAFF
J gene: TRBJ2-3; V gene: TRBV27; CDR3 protein: CASSLLSHSSTDTQYF
J gene: TRBJ2-1; V gene: TRBV7-9; CDR3 protein: CASSNSGLHNEQFF
J gene: TRBJ2-7; V gene: TRBV19; CDR3 protein: CASSITGTSSYEQYF
J gene: TRBJ2-3; V gene: TRBV10-3; CDR3 protein: CAVSDVGTSGADTQYF
J gene: TRBJ2-1; V gene: TRBV27; CDR3 protein: CASSLLTSGMRNEQFF
J gene: TRBJ2-7; V gene: TRBV5-8; CDR3 protein: CASGRMAGPYEQYF
J gene: TRBJ2-1; V gene: TRBV19; CDR3 protein: CASSIDRTITLDEQFF
J gene: TRBJ2-1; V gene: TRBV29-1; CDR3 protein: CSVSSSGPSSYNEQFF
J gene: TRBJ1-1; V gene: TRBV11-3; CDR3 protein: CASSLRPGTAFTEAFF
J gene: TRBJ2-5; V gene: TRBV20-1; CDR3 protein: CSASYVRQETQYF
J gene: TRBJ2-3; V gene: TRBV5-4; CDR3 protein: CASSLWDYLVGTDTQYF
J gene: TRBJ2-1; V gene: TRBV7-2; CDR3 protein: CASSSSGHKRNEQFF
J gene: TRBJ2-2; V gene: TRBV2; CDR3 protein: CASKGTGVTGELFF